A selection of T cell receptor beta chains follows, all from one sample in a study of Ad26.COV2.S vaccination and SARS-CoV-2 variants. TCRdb's copy holds only in-frame clones and misses some; the assay was immunoSEQ multiplex PCR. This sample has about 400,000 clones, with approximately 90% found just once. The sequencing used peripheral blood, collected in a trial of Ad26.COV2.S vaccine versus placebo. The origin of the receptors is a person aged 18-65 years who received the Ad26.COV2.S COVID-19 vaccine or a placebo. CDR3s include the opening cysteine and the closing phenylalanine or tryptophan. A D gene is named only where the DNA matches it firmly. A clone size is listed for some rows: how often the clone was seen (once, few, many), or a class if it is expanded.

>TRBV12-3/TRBV12-4|TRBJ2-7|NA|NA
CASSFGSYEQYF
TGTGCCAGCAGTTTTGGGTCCTACGAGCAGTACTTC
>TRBV10-3|TRBJ1-1|few|TRBD1
CAISAGPGTGNTEAFF
TGTGCCATCAGTGCCGGTCCCGGGACAGGGAACACTGAAGCTTTCTTT
>TRBV5-1|TRBJ2-1|NA|TRBD2
CASSQTSGAYNEQFF
TGCGCCAGCAGCCAAACTAGCGGGGCCTACAATGAGCAGTTCTTC
>TRBV28|TRBJ1-2|NA|NA
CASSTPRGKDYGYTF
TGTGCCAGCAGTACCCCCAGGGGAAAAGACTATGGCTACACCTTC
>TRBV19|TRBJ1-1|once|NA
CASIPQGNTEAFF
TGTGCCAGCATCCCTCAGGGCAACACTGAAGCTTTCTTT
>TRBV28|TRBJ2-5|NA|NA
CASSLDRGETQYF
TGTGCCAGCAGTTTAGATAGGGGAGAGACCCAGTACTTC
>TRBV30|TRBJ1-6|few|NA
CAWSPGLNSPIHF
TGTGCCTGGAGCCCCGGGTTGAACAGTCCTATCCACTTT
>TRBV19|TRBJ1-2|NA|NA
CASSITGIDGYTF
TGTGCCAGTAGTATCACAGGGATCGATGGCTACACCTTC
>TRBV24-1|TRBJ2-7|NA|NA
CATSDLWGSEQYF
TGTGCCACCAGTGATTTGTGGGGGAGCGAGCAGTACTTC
>TRBV7-3|TRBJ2-3|once|NA
CASRLAGTDTQYF
TGTGCCAGCAGGTTAGCGGGCACAGATACGCAGTATTTT
>TRBV3-1/TRBV3-2|TRBJ2-7|NA|TRBD2
CASRTTGGEQYF
TGTGCCAGCAGGACTACGGGGGGCGAGCAGTACTTC
>TRBV5-3|TRBJ2-1|NA|NA
CARSPGSAYNEQFF
TGTGCCAGAAGCCCCGGTAGCGCCTACAATGAGCAGTTCTTC
>TRBV24-1|TRBJ1-2|NA|NA
CATSDLSYGYTF
TGTGCCACCAGTGATTTATCCTATGGCTACACCTTC
>TRBV24-1|TRBJ2-5|NA|TRBD1
CATGDRGETQYF
TGTGCCACCGGGGACAGGGGAGAGACCCAGTACTTC
>TRBV12-3/TRBV12-4|TRBJ2-1|NA|NA
CASSLGPYNEQFF
TGTGCCAGCAGTTTGGGACCCTACAATGAGCAGTTCTTC
>TRBV14|TRBJ2-1|once|NA
CASSPQRWGRRVEQFF
TGTGCCAGCAGCCCGCAAAGATGGGGGCGCAGGGTTGAGCAGTTCTTC
>TRBV30|TRBJ2-5|NA|NA
CAFNPPGRTRGTQYF
TGTGCCTTCAATCCGCCGGGACGTACAAGAGGGACCCAGTACTTC
>TRBV6-1|TRBJ1-5|few|TRBD1
CASSETGLGSNDQPQHF
TGTGCCAGCAGTGAGACAGGGCTTGGTAGCAATGATCAGCCCCAGCATTTT
>TRBV18|TRBJ1-1|NA|NA
CASSPTGGTEAFF
TGTGCCAGCTCACCAACGGGGGGCACTGAAGCTTTCTTT
>TRBV28|TRBJ1-5|NA|NA
CASSELGSNQPQHF
TGTGCCAGCAGTGAGCTGGGATCCAATCAGCCCCAGCATTTT
>TRBV5-1|TRBJ1-1|NA|NA
CASSVGPVGEAFF
TGCGCCAGCAGCGTAGGGCCCGTCGGTGAAGCTTTCTTT
>TRBV7-9|TRBJ1-1|few|NA
CASRPGGTEAFF
TGTGCCAGCAGGCCTGGGGGCACTGAAGCTTTCTTT